The 5 T cell receptor beta chains given below trace back to one sample, sequenced in a study of identical twins. TCRdb re-called the 5' RACE reads through MiXCR, storing one row per CDR3 protein. The table includes a few hundred thousand distinct CDR3 sequences, roughly 10% detected once. Material: memory T cells sorted from blood. Every receptor here comes from a man in his fifties in good health.

This clonotype was counted only a few times. V gene TRBV2 combines with J gene TRBJ1-5; D gene uncertain. The V gene's germline CDR1 is SNHLY and CDR2 FYNNEI. V was pared by 6 bases and J by 4 bases, with 10 bases between. CDR3 size: 13 residues. The CDR3 is CASSLNPNQPQHF. DNA of the CDR3: TGTGCCAGCAGCTTAAATCCAAATCAGCCCCAGCATTTT.

CDR3 residues: CSARVTSGEAYNEQFF. The CDR3 coding sequence is TGCAGTGCTAGGGTAACTAGCGGGGAAGCTTACAATGAGCAGTTCTTC. The chain has TRBV20-1 and TRBJ2-1; 10 bases are a match to TRBD2. V shed 3 bases, J shed 4 bases, and the junction held 9 bases outside the gene matches. Germline loops: CDR1 DFQATT, CDR2 SNEGSKA (reference sequence). This CDR3 has 16 amino acids.

The chain couples TRBV10-3 to TRBJ2-3; 14 nucleotides line up with TRBD2. From germline, CDR1 is ENHRY and CDR2 SYGVKD. The V and J ends lost 7 bases and 4 bases, in that order; junction bases with no gene match: 4. CDR3 length: 15 amino acids. CDR3 region: CAITRLAGGPDTQYF. DNA for the CDR3: TGTGCCATCACGCGACTAGCGGGGGGGCCAGATACGCAGTATTTT.

The CDR3 loop reads CASSQGAGGTEAFF. The CDR3 bases are TGTGCCAGCAGCCAAGGAGCAGGGGGCACTGAAGCTTTCTTT. The chain couples TRBV3-1 to TRBJ1-1; 7 nucleotides line up with TRBD1. V was pared by 1 base and J by 4 bases, with 3 bases of the junction left unmatched. Germline V gives CDR1 LGHDT, CDR2 YNNKEL (reference sequence). The CDR3 runs 14 residues.

The rearrangement links TRBV7-2 to TRBJ2-3; tentative D call: TRBD2 (6 bases). V shed 3 bases and J shed 6 bases, with 19 bases lying between them. There are 16 residues in the CDR3. CDR1 SGHTA and CDR2 FQGNSA come from the germline V gene. The CDR3 region is CASSLGLGGARDTQYF. The CDR3 coding sequence is TGTGCCAGCAGCTTGGGGCTAGGCGGGGCGAGGGATACGCAGTATTTT.